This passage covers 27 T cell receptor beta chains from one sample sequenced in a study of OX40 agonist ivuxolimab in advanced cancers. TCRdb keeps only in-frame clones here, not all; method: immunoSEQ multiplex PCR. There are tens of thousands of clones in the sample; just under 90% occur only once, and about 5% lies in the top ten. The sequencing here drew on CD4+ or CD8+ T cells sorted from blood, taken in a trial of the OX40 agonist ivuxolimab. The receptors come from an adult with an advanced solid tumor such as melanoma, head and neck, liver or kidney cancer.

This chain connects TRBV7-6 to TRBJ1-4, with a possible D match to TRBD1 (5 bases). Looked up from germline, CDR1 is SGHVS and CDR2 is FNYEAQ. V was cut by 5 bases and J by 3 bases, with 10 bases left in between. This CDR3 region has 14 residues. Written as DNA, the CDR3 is TGTGCCAGCAGCCTCCAGGGTTCTAATGAAAAACTGTTTTTT. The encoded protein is CASSLQGSNEKLFF.

Here the CDR3 DNA reads TGCAGCGTCGTACTGGCGAGCAATCAGCCCCAGCATTTT. Translation gives CSVVLASNQPQHF. This chain uses TRBV29-1 with TRBJ1-5; no clear D. CDR3 length: 13 residues. The germline CDR1 and CDR2 sequences are SQVTM and ANQGSEA. Trimming shortened V by 6 bases and J by 1 base, and 10 bases separated the two germline ends.

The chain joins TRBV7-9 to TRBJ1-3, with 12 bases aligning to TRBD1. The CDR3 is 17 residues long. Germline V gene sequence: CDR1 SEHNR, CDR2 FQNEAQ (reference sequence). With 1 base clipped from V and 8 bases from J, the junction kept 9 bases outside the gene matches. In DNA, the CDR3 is TGTGCCAGCAGCTTAGAGGCCGGGACAGGGGGCCTCCACACCATATATTTT. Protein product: CASSLEAGTGGLHTIYF.

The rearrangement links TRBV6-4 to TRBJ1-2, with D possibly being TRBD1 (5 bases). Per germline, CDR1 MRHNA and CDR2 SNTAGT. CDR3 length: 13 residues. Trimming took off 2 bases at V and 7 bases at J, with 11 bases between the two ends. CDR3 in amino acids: CASSDNQGSGYTF. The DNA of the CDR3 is TGTGCCAGCAGTGACAATCAGGGTTCTGGCTACACCTTC.

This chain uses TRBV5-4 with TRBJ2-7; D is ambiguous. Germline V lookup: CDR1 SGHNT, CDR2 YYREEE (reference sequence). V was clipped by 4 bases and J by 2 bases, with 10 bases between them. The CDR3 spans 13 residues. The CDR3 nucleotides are TGTGCCAGCAGCCGGGCGGCAACCTACGAGCAGTACTTC. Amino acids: CASSRAATYEQYF.

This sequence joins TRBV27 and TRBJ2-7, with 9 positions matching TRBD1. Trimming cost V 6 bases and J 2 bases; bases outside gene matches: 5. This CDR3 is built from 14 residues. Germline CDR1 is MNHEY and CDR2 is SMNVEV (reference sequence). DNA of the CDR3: TGTGCCAGCAGACGGACAGGGGTGACCTACGAGCAGTACTTC. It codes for CASRRTGVTYEQYF.

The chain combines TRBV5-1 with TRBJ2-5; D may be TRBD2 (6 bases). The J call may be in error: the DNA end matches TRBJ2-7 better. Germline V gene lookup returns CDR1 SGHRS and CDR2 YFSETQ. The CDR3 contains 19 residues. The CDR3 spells CASSLATLMGSGLTYEQYF. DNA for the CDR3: TGCGCCAGCAGCTTGGCAACCCTCATGGGTAGCGGCTTGACCTACGAGCAGTACTTC.

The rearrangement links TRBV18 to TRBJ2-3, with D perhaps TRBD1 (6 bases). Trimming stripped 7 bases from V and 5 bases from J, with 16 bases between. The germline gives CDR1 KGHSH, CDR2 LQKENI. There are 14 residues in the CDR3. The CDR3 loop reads CASFEQGFIDTQYF. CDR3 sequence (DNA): TGTGCCAGCTTCGAGCAGGGGTTTATAGATACGCAGTATTTT.

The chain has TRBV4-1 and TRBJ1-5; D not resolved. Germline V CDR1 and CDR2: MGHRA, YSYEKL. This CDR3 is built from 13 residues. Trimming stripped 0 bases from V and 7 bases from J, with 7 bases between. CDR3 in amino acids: CASSQEVGQPQHF. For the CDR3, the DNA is TGCGCCAGCAGCCAAGAGGTAGGGCAGCCCCAGCATTTT.

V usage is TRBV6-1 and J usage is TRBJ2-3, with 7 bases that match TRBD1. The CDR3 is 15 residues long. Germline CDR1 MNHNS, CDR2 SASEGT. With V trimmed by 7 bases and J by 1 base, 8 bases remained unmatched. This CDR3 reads CASNIDRERTDTQYF. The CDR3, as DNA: TGTGCCAGCAACATAGACAGGGAGCGCACAGATACGCAGTATTTT.

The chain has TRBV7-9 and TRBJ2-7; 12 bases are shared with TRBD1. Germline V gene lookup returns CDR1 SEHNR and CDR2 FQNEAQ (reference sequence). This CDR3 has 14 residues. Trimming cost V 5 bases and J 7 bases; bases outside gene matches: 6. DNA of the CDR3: TGTGCCAGCAGCCCGGGACAGGGGGCCGGAGAGCAGTACTTC. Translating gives CASSPGQGAGEQYF.

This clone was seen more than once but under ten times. This chain's CDR3 is CASSFRSTYNSPLHF. Written as DNA, the CDR3 is TGTGCCAGCAGCTTTAGGTCCACCTATAATTCACCCCTCCACTTT. This chain links TRBV5-6 with TRBJ1-6; D gene uncertain. This CDR3 has 15 amino acids. V shed 2 bases and J shed 2 bases, with 8 bases lying between them. Germline V CDR1 and CDR2: SGHDT, YYEEEE.

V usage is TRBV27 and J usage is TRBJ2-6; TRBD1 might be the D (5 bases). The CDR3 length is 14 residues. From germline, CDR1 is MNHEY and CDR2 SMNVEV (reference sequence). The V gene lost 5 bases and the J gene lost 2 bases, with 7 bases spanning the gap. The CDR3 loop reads CASSRGPGANVLTF. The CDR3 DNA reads TGTGCCAGCAGTAGGGGCCCTGGGGCCAACGTCCTGACTTTC.

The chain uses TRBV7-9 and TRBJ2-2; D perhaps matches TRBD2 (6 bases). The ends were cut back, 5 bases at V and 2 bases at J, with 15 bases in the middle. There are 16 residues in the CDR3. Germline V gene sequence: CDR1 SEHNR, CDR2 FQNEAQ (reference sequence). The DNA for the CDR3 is TGTGCCAGCAGCCCCGCGACGGCGGGAAACACCGGGGAGCTGTTTTTT. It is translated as CASSPATAGNTGELFF.

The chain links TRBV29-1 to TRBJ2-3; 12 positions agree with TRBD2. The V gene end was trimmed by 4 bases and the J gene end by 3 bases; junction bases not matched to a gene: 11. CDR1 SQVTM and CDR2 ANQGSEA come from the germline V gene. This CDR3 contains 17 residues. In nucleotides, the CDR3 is TGCAGCGTTGGGGGTCTAGCGGGAGGGGTGTTTACAGATACGCAGTATTTT. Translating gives CSVGGLAGGVFTDTQYF.

The CDR3 is CAILDRTNTGELFF. In DNA, the CDR3 is TGTGCCATTTTAGACAGGACGAACACCGGGGAGCTGTTTTTT. The genes are TRBV7-2 and TRBJ2-2, with D maybe TRBD1 (6 bases). V lost 10 bases and J 0 bases, leaving 12 bases between the germline ends. Germline V gene data show CDR1 as SGHTA and CDR2 as FQGNSA. The CDR3 is 14 residues long. The whole variable domain, filled in from reference TRBV7-2 and TRBJ2-2, reads GAGVSQSPSNKVTEKGKDVELRCDPISGHTALYWYRQSLGQGLEFLIYFQGNSAPDKSGLPSDRFSAERTGGSVSTLTIQRTQQEDSAVYLCAILDRTNTGELFFGEGSRLTVL.

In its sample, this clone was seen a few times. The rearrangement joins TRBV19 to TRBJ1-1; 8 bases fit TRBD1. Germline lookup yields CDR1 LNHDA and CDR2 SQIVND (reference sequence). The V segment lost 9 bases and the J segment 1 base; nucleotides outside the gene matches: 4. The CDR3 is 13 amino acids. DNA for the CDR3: TGTGCCAGCCAACAGGGGGGGAACACTGAAGCTTTCTTT. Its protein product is CASQQGGNTEAFF.

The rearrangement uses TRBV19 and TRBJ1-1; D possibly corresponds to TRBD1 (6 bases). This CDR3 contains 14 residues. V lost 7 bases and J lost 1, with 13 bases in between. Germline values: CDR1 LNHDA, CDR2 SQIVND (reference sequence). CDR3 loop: CASNSGQTNTEAFF. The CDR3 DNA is TGTGCCAGTAATTCCGGACAGACGAACACTGAAGCTTTCTTT.

CDR3 amino acids: CASSPTPNRGDSPLHF. For the CDR3, the DNA is TGTGCCAGCAGCCCGACTCCAAACAGGGGGGATTCACCCCTCCACTTT. The chain employs TRBV5-4 and TRBJ1-6; 8 bases map to TRBD1. V was clipped by 4 bases and J by 8 bases; unmatched bases: 11. This CDR3 region has 16 residues. Germline-derived CDR1 and CDR2 are SGHNT and YYREEE (reference sequence).

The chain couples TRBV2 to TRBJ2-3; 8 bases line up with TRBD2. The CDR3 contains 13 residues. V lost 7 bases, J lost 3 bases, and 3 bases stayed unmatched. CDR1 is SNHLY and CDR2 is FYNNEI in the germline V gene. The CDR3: CASTGTSTDTQYF. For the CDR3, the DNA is TGTGCCAGCACCGGGACTAGTACAGATACGCAGTATTTT.

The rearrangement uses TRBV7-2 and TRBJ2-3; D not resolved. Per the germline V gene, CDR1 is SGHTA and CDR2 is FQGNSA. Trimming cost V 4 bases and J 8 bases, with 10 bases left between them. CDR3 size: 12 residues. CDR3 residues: CASSSFSVTQYF. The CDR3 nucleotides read TGTGCCAGCAGCTCCTTTTCCGTTACGCAGTATTTT. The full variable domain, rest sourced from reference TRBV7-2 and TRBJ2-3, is GAGVSQSPSNKVTEKGKDVELRCDPISGHTALYWYRQSLGQGLEFLIYFQGNSAPDKSGLPSDRFSAERTGGSVSTLTIQRTQQEDSAVYLCASSSFSVTQYFGPGTRLTVL.

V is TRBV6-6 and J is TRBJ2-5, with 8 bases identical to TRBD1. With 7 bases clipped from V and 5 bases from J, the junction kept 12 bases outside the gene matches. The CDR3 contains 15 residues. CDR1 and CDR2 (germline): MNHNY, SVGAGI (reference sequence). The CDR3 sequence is CASKGAGGVQETQYF. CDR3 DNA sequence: TGTGCCAGCAAGGGGGCAGGGGGCGTACAGGAGACCCAGTACTTC.

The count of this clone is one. The CDR3 coding sequence is TGTGCCAGGGAGCTCAGGGATCTCACAGATACGCAGTATTTT. Translation gives CARELRDLTDTQYF. The J gene is TRBJ2-3, the V gene TRBV6-1; possible D gene TRBD1, 5 bases. The CDR3 is 14 amino acids. Germline V gene lookup returns CDR1 MNHNS and CDR2 SASEGT. The ends were cut back, 9 bases at V and 2 bases at J, with 15 bases in the middle.

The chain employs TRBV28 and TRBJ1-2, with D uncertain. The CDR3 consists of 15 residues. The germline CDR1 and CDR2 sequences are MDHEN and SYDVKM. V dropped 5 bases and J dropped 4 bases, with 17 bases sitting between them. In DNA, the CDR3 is TGTGCCAGCAGTGAGGGTCCGACAAGATCCTATGGCTACACCTTC. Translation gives CASSEGPTRSYGYTF.

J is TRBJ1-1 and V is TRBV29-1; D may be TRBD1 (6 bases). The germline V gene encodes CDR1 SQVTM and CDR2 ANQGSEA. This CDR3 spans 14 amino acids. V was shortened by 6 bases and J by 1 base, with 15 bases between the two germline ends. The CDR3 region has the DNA TGCAGCGTCCGCGGGACAACCGGGAACACTGAAGCTTTCTTT. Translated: CSVRGTTGNTEAFF.

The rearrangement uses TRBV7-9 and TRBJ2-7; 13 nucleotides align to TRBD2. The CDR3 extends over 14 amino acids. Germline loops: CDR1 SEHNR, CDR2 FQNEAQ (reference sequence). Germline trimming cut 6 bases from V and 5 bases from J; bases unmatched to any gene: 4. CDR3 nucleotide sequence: TGTGCCAGCAGTTTCGGACTAGCGGGAGACGAGCAGTACTTC. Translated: CASSFGLAGDEQYF.

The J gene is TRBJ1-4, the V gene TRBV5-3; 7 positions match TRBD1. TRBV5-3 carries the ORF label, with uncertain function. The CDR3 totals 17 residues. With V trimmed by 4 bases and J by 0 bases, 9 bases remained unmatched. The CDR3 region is CARSPDYRGSTNEKLFF. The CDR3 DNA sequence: TGTGCCAGAAGCCCCGATTACAGGGGTTCAACTAATGAAAAACTGTTTTTT.